The rows below give T cell receptor beta chains drawn from one sample of a study of T cells in Graves' hyperthyroidism and ophthalmopathy. TCRdb re-analysed the multiplex PCR reads in MiXCR, keeping a single row per CDR3 protein. This table has about 350,000 distinct CDR3 sequences, over 11% appearing once. Sample: blood. These TCRs come from a woman in her twenties or thirties with Graves' hyperthyroidism. The CDR3 runs from the conserved cysteine through the conserved F or W. Each record gives: clone size, D gene, V gene, J gene, CDR3 DNA, CDR3 protein. D genes are given only for firm matches. Size tells how often a clone was seen (once, few, many) or the class of an expanded clone, and some rows leave it out.

few	-	TRBV14	TRBJ1-6	TGTGCCAGCAGCCACCGCATCTCCAATTCACCCCTCCACTTT	CASSHRISNSPLHF
many	-	TRBV20-1	TRBJ1-6	TGCAGTGGGGAGAAGGACGGCCCAAATTCACCCCTCCACTTT	CSGEKDGPNSPLHF
many	-	TRBV6-1	TRBJ1-4	TGTGCCAGCGCCGTAAGCACTTGGCAAGAAAAACTGTTTTTT	CASAVSTWQEKLFF
-	-	TRBV11-2	TRBJ1-1	TGTGCCAGCGGGAGACACTATCCCTCTCAAATCACTGAAGCTTTCTTT	CASGRHYPSQITEAFF
many	-	TRBV2	TRBJ2-7	TGTGCCAGCAGCCCCCGGGACTCCATTTACGAGCAGTACTTC	CASSPRDSIYEQYF
many	-	TRBV27	TRBJ1-1	TGTGCCAGCATTGCCTGGGGTGAAGCTTTCTTT	CASIAWGEAFF
many	-	TRBV11-2	TRBJ2-1	TGTGCCAGCAGCCCACGGGACGGGTTGCACAATGAGCAGTTCTTC	CASSPRDGLHNEQFF
many	TRBD2	TRBV20-1	TRBJ2-1	TGCAGTGCTGCCCTCCGTCAAGCGGGAGCCCTCCATGAGCAGTTCTTC	CSAALRQAGALHEQFF
many	-	TRBV6-5	TRBJ1-1	TGTGCCAGCAGTTATGGGCAGACGACTGAAGCTTTCTTT	CASSYGQTTEAFF
many	-	TRBV2	TRBJ2-3	TGTGCCAGCGCCCCAAATACAGGAGTCACAGATACGCAGTATTTT	CASAPNTGVTDTQYF
many	-	TRBV28	TRBJ2-2	TGTGCCAGCAGGCTACGGGGGGAGCTGTTTTTT	CASRLRGELFF
many	TRBD1	TRBV28	TRBJ1-5	TGTGCCAGCGGCGGACAGGGGATCAATCAGCCCCAGCATTTT	CASGGQGINQPQHF
few	-	TRBV6-2/TRBV6-3	TRBJ2-7	TGTGCCAGCAGAGATACCGGGCAGCGGGAGCAGTACTTC	CASRDTGQREQYF
few	TRBD1	TRBV28	TRBJ1-5	TGTGCCAGCAGTTTTCCGACAGGGTCATACCAGCCCCAGCATTTT	CASSFPTGSYQPQHF
many	-	TRBV18	TRBJ2-7	TGTGCCAGCTCTCACGACGCGCTCGAGCAGTACTTC	CASSHDALEQYF
few	-	TRBV19	TRBJ2-2	TGTGCCAGTAGCTCCGGCCCCACACGGGAGCTGTTTTTT	CASSSGPTRELFF
-	TRBD1	TRBV20-1	TRBJ2-7	TGCAGTGCTAGAGATCGGACAGGGGGCCACGAGCAGTACTTC	CSARDRTGGHEQYF
-	-	TRBV19	TRBJ2-2	TGTGCCAGTTCAGGTGGCGGGGAGCTGTTTTTT	CASSGGGELFF
many	TRBD2	TRBV20-1	TRBJ2-5	TGCAGTGCTAGGGGACTAGAAGAGACCCAGTACTTC	CSARGLEETQYF
few	-	TRBV12-5	TRBJ2-2	TGTGCTAGTGCCCCCGGGAGTTCCGGGGAGCTGTTTTTT	CASAPGSSGELFF
few	TRBD1	TRBV25-1	TRBJ1-4	TGTGCCAGCTCCGACAGGGTGGGAAAACTGTTTTTT	CASSDRVGKLFF
few	-	TRBV28	TRBJ1-1	TGTGCCAGCGTCAAGCTCCTGATGAACACTGAAGCTTTCTTT	CASVKLLMNTEAFF
few	-	TRBV7-9	TRBJ2-7	TGTGCCAGCAGCTCAGGGCTCGAGCAGTACTTC	CASSSGLEQYF
-	-	TRBV6-2/TRBV6-3	TRBJ2-3	TGTGCCAGCAGTTACTTTGCGGGAAATGAGAAGTATTTT	CASSYFAGNEKYF
few	TRBD1	TRBV18	TRBJ2-5	TGTGCCAGCTCCCAAGGGACAGGAGGGGAGACCCAGTACTTC	CASSQGTGGETQYF
few	-	TRBV6-2/TRBV6-3	TRBJ2-4	TGTGCCAGCAGTTACGGGCTCGGGTCCAAAAACATTCAGTACTTC	CASSYGLGSKNIQYF
-	-	TRBV6-1	TRBJ2-1	TGTGCCAGCAGCTTCGGGGTCACCTACAATGAGCAGTTCTTC	CASSFGVTYNEQFF
many	-	TRBV27	TRBJ2-3	TGTGCCACCCTAGGGGGAGCTGCGGTGGATACGCAGTATTTT	CATLGGAAVDTQYF
-	-	TRBV6-2/TRBV6-3	TRBJ2-7	TGTGCCAGCAGTGTCGTTTCGGCAGGTCAGACCTACGAGCAGTACTTC	CASSVVSAGQTYEQYF
-	-	TRBV6-1	TRBJ1-6	TGTGCCAGCAGTGAAAACCCTCAAGGACAGACTAATTCACCCCTCCACTTT	CASSENPQGQTNSPLHF
many	-	TRBV6-1	TRBJ1-1	TGTGCCAGCAGTGAAATGGCAAACGGGGCAAATGAAGCTTTCTTT	CASSEMANGANEAFF
many	-	TRBV13	TRBJ1-1	TGTGCCAGCAGCTTATTTTACCAGTCCGTGAACACTGAAGCTTTCTTT	CASSLFYQSVNTEAFF
-	TRBD1	TRBV6-2/TRBV6-3	TRBJ1-6	TGTGCCAGCACCGCAGGGGGGCCCAATCCCCTCCACTTT	CASTAGGPNPLHF
-	TRBD2	TRBV7-2	TRBJ2-2	TGTGCCAGCAGTCCCGGGACTAGCGGGACCACCGGGGAGCTGTTTTTT	CASSPGTSGTTGELFF
many	TRBD1	TRBV11-2	TRBJ1-3	TGTGCCAGCAGCCCTGGGACAGGGGGAAACACCATATATTTT	CASSPGTGGNTIYF
few	TRBD2	TRBV18	TRBJ2-2	TGTGCCAGCCGTAGCGGGAGGAAGACCGGGGAGCTGTTTTTT	CASRSGRKTGELFF
few	-	TRBV11-2	TRBJ2-3	TGTGCCAGCAGCTTAGCGCTACAGGGAGGCACAGATACGCAGTATTTT	CASSLALQGGTDTQYF
-	-	TRBV27	TRBJ2-1	TGTGCCAGCAGTCTATCTCACACGAACTCCTACAATGAGCAGTTCTTC	CASSLSHTNSYNEQFF
many	-	TRBV12-3/TRBV12-4	TRBJ1-2	TGTGCCAGCACCCCGGACAGCTCCTATGGCTACACCTTC	CASTPDSSYGYTF